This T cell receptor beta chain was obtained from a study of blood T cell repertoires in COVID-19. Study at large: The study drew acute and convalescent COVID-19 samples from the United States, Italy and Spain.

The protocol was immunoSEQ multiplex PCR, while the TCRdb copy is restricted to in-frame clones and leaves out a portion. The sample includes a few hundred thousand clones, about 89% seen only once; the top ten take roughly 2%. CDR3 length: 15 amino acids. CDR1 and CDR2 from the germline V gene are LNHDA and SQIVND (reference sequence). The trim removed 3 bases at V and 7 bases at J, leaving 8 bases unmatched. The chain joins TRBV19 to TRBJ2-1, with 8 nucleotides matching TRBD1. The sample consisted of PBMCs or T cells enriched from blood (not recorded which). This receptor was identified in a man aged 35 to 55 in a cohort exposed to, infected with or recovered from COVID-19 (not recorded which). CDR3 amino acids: CASSIRRTGSNEQFF. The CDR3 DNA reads TGTGCCAGTAGTATCAGGAGGACAGGGTCGAATGAGCAGTTCTTC.